What follows are 14 T cell receptor beta chains derived from one specimen sequenced in a study of CD8+ T cells in alopecia areata. Extracted RNA was reverse transcribed, and the resulting cDNA served as sequencing template. The protocol was immunoSEQ multiplex PCR, while the TCRdb copy is restricted to in-frame clones and leaves out a portion. The sample includes around 250,000 clones, under 70% of them seen just once. Specimen: CD4+ T cells sorted from blood, collected at week 0. The source is a human donor with alopecia areata.

This clone was seen once. The rearrangement joins TRBV7-9 to TRBJ2-5, with D perhaps matching TRBD2 (6 bases). V lost 5 bases and J 5 bases, leaving 15 bases between the germline ends. This CDR3 is built from 14 residues. Per germline, CDR1 SEHNR and CDR2 FQNEAQ (reference sequence). The CDR3 bases are TGTGCCAGCAGCCGTGGAGGGGCACGGGAGACCCAGTACTTC. Protein sequence: CASSRGGARETQYF.

This clone was counted only a few times. The chain links TRBV5-6 to TRBJ2-7; no reliable D call. Germline V gene data show CDR1 as SGHDT and CDR2 as YYEEEE. V dropped 3 bases and J dropped 0 bases, with 7 bases sitting between them. There are 13 residues in the CDR3. For the CDR3, the DNA is TGTGCCAGCAGCTGGCGGAGCTCCTACGAGCAGTACTTC. Its translation: CASSWRSSYEQYF.

As to this clone: Other nucleotide sequences in the sample specify the same CDR3. V usage is TRBV29-1 and J usage is TRBJ1-2; D gene ambiguous. Trimming left V 5 bases short and J 2 bases short, with 3 bases between. Germline CDR1 SQVTM, CDR2 ANQGSEA. The CDR3 runs to 10 residues. DNA for the CDR3: TGCAGCGTTTCAAACTATGGCTACACCTTC. It translates to CSVSNYGYTF.

CDR3 DNA sequence: TGTGCCACCAGCAAAGCGGGGGACGAGCAGTACTTC. This translates into CATSKAGDEQYF. V and J are TRBV15 and TRBJ2-7, with 8 bases fitting TRBD2. The CDR3 has 12 amino acids. Trimming at V came to 4 bases and at J to 5 bases, leaving 1 base not matched to a gene. Germline loops: CDR1 LNHNV, CDR2 YYDKDF (reference sequence).

The chain combines TRBV7-2 with TRBJ2-5, with D hard to call. The CDR3 consists of 12 residues. The V end was cut by 5 bases, the J end by 5 bases, with 9 bases between. Germline V lookup: CDR1 SGHTA, CDR2 FQGNSA. The CDR3 sequence is CASSPGTETQYF. CDR3 sequence (DNA): TGTGCCAGCAGCCCAGGAACCGAGACCCAGTACTTC.

This clone turned up a few times. J is TRBJ2-5 and V is TRBV7-2, with D possibly being TRBD1 (6 bases). Germline CDR1 reads SGHTA; CDR2 reads FQGNSA. The CDR3 is 15 amino acids. Trimming removed 1 base at V and 5 bases at J, with 14 bases between. In nucleotides, the CDR3 is TGTGCCAGCAGCTTAGTTGATTTAGGACAGGAGACCCAGTACTTC. Its protein product is CASSLVDLGQETQYF.

This chain joins TRBV4-3 and TRBJ2-2; no clear D. V lost 0 bases and J lost 7, with 12 bases in between. The germline V gene encodes CDR1 LGHNA and CDR2 YSLEER. CDR3 length: 15 amino acids. The CDR3 sequence is CASSQDMLENGELFF. In DNA form, the CDR3 reads TGCGCCAGCAGCCAAGATATGCTAGAGAACGGGGAGCTGTTTTTT.

The V call is TRBV29-1, the J call TRBJ2-7; D unresolved. The CDR3 has 11 amino acids. Germline V gives CDR1 SQVTM, CDR2 ANQGSEA. The ends were cut back, 5 bases at V and 7 bases at J, with 12 bases in the middle. CDR3 sequence: CSVRTVGEQYF. CDR3 nucleotide sequence: TGCAGCGTTCGAACGGTGGGTGAGCAGTACTTC.

The genes are TRBV14 and TRBJ2-3; D is perhaps TRBD1 or TRBD2 (5 bases each). From germline, CDR1 is SGHDN and CDR2 FVKESK. The V end was cut by 6 bases, the J end by 1 base, with 17 bases between. The CDR3 sequence is 16 residues long. This CDR3 reads CASSPGPQRGTDTQYF. CDR3 DNA sequence: TGTGCCAGCAGTCCGGGACCCCAACGAGGCACAGATACGCAGTATTTT.

The CDR3 protein is CAWTYRTSPLHF. CDR3 coding DNA: TGTGCCTGGACGTACAGGACTTCACCCCTCCACTTT. The chain uses TRBV30 and TRBJ1-6, with D possibly being TRBD1 (5 bases). V dropped 4 bases and J dropped 9 bases, with 10 bases sitting between them. CDR3 length: 12 residues. The germline gives CDR1 GTSNPN, CDR2 SVGIG (reference sequence).

This clone showed up just once. The genes are TRBV6-6 and TRBJ1-6; D gene unclear. Germline-derived CDR1 and CDR2 are MNHNY and SVGAGI (reference sequence). Trimming pared 6 bases from V and 10 bases from J, leaving 10 bases between. The CDR3 is made up of 12 amino acids. CDR3 nucleotide sequence: TGTGCCAGCAGGACCACCGAATCACCCCTCCACTTT. It codes for CASRTTESPLHF.

The chain uses TRBV6-5 and TRBJ2-1; 9 nucleotides align to TRBD2. The junction had 1 base not matched to a gene; V was cut back by 4 bases and J by 9 bases. The CDR3 has 12 residues. Germline-derived CDR1 and CDR2 are MNHEY and SVGAGI. CDR3 loop: CASSWRGGEQFF. The DNA of the CDR3 is TGTGCCAGCAGTTGGCGGGGGGGTGAGCAGTTCTTC.

The chain joins TRBV10-3 to TRBJ2-3, with unresolved D. The ends were cut back, 3 bases at V and 1 base at J, with 2 bases in the middle. Germline V gives CDR1 ENHRY, CDR2 SYGVKD. The CDR3 contains 12 residues. Here the CDR3 DNA reads TGTGCCATCAGTGATCGCACAGATACGCAGTATTTT. Protein: CAISDRTDTQYF.

The chain links TRBV27 to TRBJ1-4; the D is unclear. The ends were cut back, 5 bases at V and 3 bases at J, with 16 bases in the middle. The CDR3 length is 16 residues. Per the germline V gene, CDR1 is MNHEY and CDR2 is SMNVEV (reference sequence). The CDR3 is CASSIRRHRSNEKLFF. The DNA for the CDR3 is TGTGCCAGCAGTATACGTCGACACCGCTCTAATGAAAAACTGTTTTTT.